A single sample is the source of the 18 T cell receptor beta chains below, sequenced in a study of cytomegalovirus exposure and HLA in healthy donors (dated by TCRdb to 2015 to 2018). The library was produced with the immunoSEQ multiplex PCR assay. A mixture of 60 forward primers for TCR Vbeta segments and 13 reverse primers for TCR Jbeta segments was used in the multiplex PCR. TCRdb re-hosts the immuneACCESS table, in-frame sequences only. Its copies lack some clones; in the studies checked, an unresolved V gene accounts for under half of them, and the cause for the rest is not known. This sample's clone table shows roughly 150,000 clones. The ten most abundant clones make up under 2% of the sample. The sample consisted of PBMCs. Every receptor here comes from a woman aged 45-65 years in good health and CMV-seronegative.

This rearrangement joins TRBV25-1 to TRBJ1-2; the D gene is possibly TRBD1 (6 bases). Between the trimmed V and J ends, which lost 1 base and 2 bases, there was a span of 14 bases. Germline lookup yields CDR1 MGHDK and CDR2 SYGVNS. The CDR3 has 16 amino acids. CDR3 amino acids: CASSEFGGQGNYGYTF. CDR3 bases: TGTGCCAGCAGTGAATTCGGGGGGCAGGGGAACTATGGCTACACCTTC.

This chain joins TRBV5-1 and TRBJ2-3, with D possibly matching TRBD1 (5 bases). Trimming took 0 bases from V and 3 from J, leaving 11 bases between them. Germline values: CDR1 SGHRS, CDR2 YFSETQ. The CDR3 runs to 15 residues. The CDR3 here is CASSLVGAWTDTQYF. CDR3 bases: TGCGCCAGCAGCTTGGTTGGGGCTTGGACAGATACGCAGTATTTT. The full variable domain, with the rest looked up from reference TRBV5-1 and TRBJ2-3, is KAGVTQTPRYLIKTRGQQVTLSCSPISGHRSVSWYQQTPGQGLQFLFEYFSETQRNKGNFPGRFSGRQFSNSRSEMNVSTLELGDSALYLCASSLVGAWTDTQYFGPGTRLTVL.

This sequence joins TRBV12-1 and TRBJ2-7; no check of the table's D call, TRBD1, against the DNA was made. TRBV12-1 is a listed pseudogene. The CDR3 has 15 amino acids. The CDR3 reads CASSHQDRASAEQYF. The DNA for the CDR3 is TGTGCCAGCAGCCACCAGGACAGGGCTTCCGCCGAGCAGTACTTC.

The chain links TRBV11-2 to TRBJ2-3, with 11 bases aligning to TRBD1. Germline CDR1 and CDR2: SGHAT and FQNNGV. This CDR3 has 15 amino acids. Trimming took 4 bases from V and 5 from J; bases not matched to a gene: 5. This CDR3 reads CASSSGTGGIDTQYF. The CDR3 DNA reads TGTGCCAGCAGCTCGGGGACAGGGGGAATAGATACGCAGTATTTT. The whole variable domain, remainder taken from reference TRBV11-2 and TRBJ2-3, is EAGVAQSPRYKIIEKRQSVAFWCNPISGHATLYWYQQILGQGPKLLIQFQNNGVVDDSQLPKDRFSAERLKGVDSTLKIQPAKLEDSAVYLCASSSGTGGIDTQYFGPGTRLTVL.

V gene TRBV28 combines with J gene TRBJ2-4; D is possibly TRBD1 (6 bases). Germline lookup yields CDR1 MDHEN and CDR2 SYDVKM. The germline V and J ends were trimmed by 4 bases and 10 bases, with 11 bases remaining between them. The CDR3 length is 12 residues. CDR3 sequence reads: CASSSQGRIQYF. CDR3 nucleotide sequence: TGTGCCAGCAGTTCGCAGGGGCGGATTCAGTACTTC.

This chain links TRBV5-4 with TRBJ2-5; perhaps TRBD2 as D (6 bases). The germline CDR1 and CDR2 sequences are SGHNT and YYREEE (reference sequence). The V and J ends lost 0 bases and 5 bases respectively, with 8 bases between them. The CDR3 runs to 13 residues. The CDR3 region is CASSLGGRETQYF. The CDR3 nucleotides are TGTGCCAGCAGCTTGGGAGGGAGGGAGACCCAGTACTTC.

V gene TRBV11-1 combines with J gene TRBJ2-5; D not certain. The J call may not be correct, given that the DNA end is closer to TRBJ2-7. This CDR3 is built from 11 residues. Looked up from germline, CDR1 is SGHAT and CDR2 is FQDESV (reference sequence). CDR3 bases: TGTGCCAGCAGTCTTACCTACGAGCAGTACTTC. This encodes CASSLTYEQYF.

The gene calls are TRBV27 and TRBJ1-5; D is perhaps TRBD1 (6 bases). V was cut by 3 bases and J by 4 bases, with 7 bases left in between. Germline V gene lookup returns CDR1 MNHEY and CDR2 SMNVEV (reference sequence). The CDR3 loop spans 13 amino acids. CDR3 loop: CASSFGQNQPQHF. The CDR3 DNA sequence: TGTGCCAGCAGTTTCGGACAGAATCAGCCCCAGCATTTT.

V usage is TRBV7-2 and J usage is TRBJ1-6, with 8 bases identical to TRBD1. The CDR3 has 15 amino acids. The trim removed 1 base at V and 10 bases at J, leaving 6 bases unmatched. The germline V gene encodes CDR1 SGHTA and CDR2 FQGNSA. The CDR3 spells CASSLGTGTQSPLHF. The CDR3 DNA reads TGTGCCAGCAGCTTAGGGACAGGGACCCAATCACCCCTCCACTTT.

The chain employs TRBV29-1 and TRBJ1-1, with TRBD1 as a possible D gene (5 bases). Germline V gene lookup returns CDR1 SQVTM and CDR2 ANQGSEA. V was clipped by 7 bases and J by 2 bases, with 14 bases between them. The CDR3 has 13 amino acids. CDR3 DNA: TGCAGCGCCCATGGACAAATCAACACTGAAGCTTTCTTT. The encoded protein is CSAHGQINTEAFF.

V gene TRBV4-2 combines with J gene TRBJ2-3; 12 bases are shared with TRBD2. The germline V gene has CDR1 LGHNA and CDR2 YNFKEQ. Germline trimming cut 0 bases from V and 4 bases from J; bases unmatched to any gene: 5. CDR3 length: 17 residues. The CDR3 spells CASSQETSGGEADTQYF. The CDR3 bases are TGTGCCAGCAGCCAAGAGACTAGCGGGGGAGAGGCAGATACGCAGTATTTT.

For this clone: Other nucleotide sequences from this sample produce the same CDR3. The chain carries TRBV5-1 and TRBJ2-2; 8 positions agree with TRBD1. This CDR3 is built from 15 residues. J lost 2 bases, V lost 4 bases, and 4 bases had no gene match. Looked up from germline, CDR1 is SGHRS and CDR2 is YFSETQ. The CDR3 coding sequence is TGCGCCAGCAGCCTGACAGGGGCTAACACCGGGGAGCTGTTTTTT. Encoded protein: CASSLTGANTGELFF.

The chain has TRBV2 and TRBJ1-2; D is ambiguous. V shed 5 bases and J shed 7 bases, with 17 bases lying between them. The CDR3 loop spans 14 amino acids. The V gene's germline CDR1 is SNHLY and CDR2 FYNNEI. The CDR3 spells CASSTATGGFGYTF. CDR3 nucleotides: TGTGCCAGCAGTACAGCGACCGGAGGATTTGGCTACACCTTC.

The chain carries TRBV4-1 and TRBJ1-1; D gene uncertain. The V gene's germline CDR1 is MGHRA and CDR2 YSYEKL. The germline V and J ends were trimmed by 0 bases and 1 base, with 6 bases remaining between them. The CDR3 length is 14 residues. CDR3 coding DNA: TGCGCCAGCAGCCAAGATGCAGGGAACACTGAAGCTTTCTTT. Translation gives CASSQDAGNTEAFF.

V and J are TRBV10-2 and TRBJ1-1; D gene uncertain. This CDR3 comprises 13 residues. Trimming shortened V by 2 bases and J by 7 bases, and 11 bases separated the two germline ends. Germline CDR1 reads WSHSY; CDR2 reads SAAADI. CDR3 sequence: CASSEGSAREAFF. The CDR3 DNA reads as TGCGCCAGCAGTGAGGGCAGCGCTCGTGAAGCTTTCTTT.

This chain joins TRBV9 and TRBJ2-5; 8 nucleotides match TRBD2. Germline V gene lookup returns CDR1 SGDLS and CDR2 YYNGEE. Germline trimming cut 4 bases from V and 5 bases from J; bases unmatched to any gene: 13. There are 16 residues in the CDR3. The CDR3 loop is CASSKSQREPKETQYF. The CDR3 DNA reads as TGTGCCAGCAGCAAATCCCAGCGGGAGCCTAAGGAGACCCAGTACTTC.

The V and J genes are TRBV7-2 and TRBJ2-3; possible D gene TRBD2, 5 bases. Trimming pared 2 bases from V and 2 bases from J, leaving 11 bases between. CDR3 length equals 15 residues. Germline CDR1 is SGHTA and CDR2 is FQGNSA. The CDR3 nucleotides are TGTGCCAGCAGCTTAAGGGAGAGCCCCACAGATACGCAGTATTTT. Amino acid sequence: CASSLRESPTDTQYF.

The rearrangement links TRBV4-1 to TRBJ2-5, with D possibly being TRBD2 (6 bases). This CDR3 is 16 amino acids long. Per germline, CDR1 MGHRA and CDR2 YSYEKL. Trimming took off 4 bases at V and 9 bases at J, with 24 bases between the two ends. The CDR3 nucleotides read TGCGCCAGCAGCCCGACACCCCAGGGCCAGCCGGGGGCCCAGTACTTC. Protein: CASSPTPQGQPGAQYF.